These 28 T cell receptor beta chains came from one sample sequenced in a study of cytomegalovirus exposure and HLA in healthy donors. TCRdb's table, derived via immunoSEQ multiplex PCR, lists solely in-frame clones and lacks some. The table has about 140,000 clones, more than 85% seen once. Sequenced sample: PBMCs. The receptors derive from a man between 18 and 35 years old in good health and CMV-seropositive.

The DNA for the CDR3 is TGTGCCTGGAGCTCCCAGGCGGGCACTGAAGCTTTCTTT. This codes for CAWSSQAGTEAFF. This sequence joins TRBV30 and TRBJ1-1; no clear D gene. Germline V gives CDR1 GTSNPN, CDR2 SVGIG (reference sequence). The CDR3 is made up of 13 amino acids. The V end was cut by 3 bases, the J end by 4 bases, with 12 bases between.

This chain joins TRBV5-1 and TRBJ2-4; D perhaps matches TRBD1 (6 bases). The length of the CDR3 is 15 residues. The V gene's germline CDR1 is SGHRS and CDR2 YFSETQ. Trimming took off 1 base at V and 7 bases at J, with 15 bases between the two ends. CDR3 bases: TGCGCCAGCAGCTTGCAACAGGGTTCCACGAACATTCAGTACTTC. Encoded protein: CASSLQQGSTNIQYF.

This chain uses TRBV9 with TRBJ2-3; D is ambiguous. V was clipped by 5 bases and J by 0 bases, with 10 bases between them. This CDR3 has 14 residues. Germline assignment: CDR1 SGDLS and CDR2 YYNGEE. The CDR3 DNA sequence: TGTGCCAGCAGAGAAAGCGTAAGCACAGATACGCAGTATTTT. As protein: CASRESVSTDTQYF. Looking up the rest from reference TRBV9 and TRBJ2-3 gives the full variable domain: DSGVTQTPKHLITATGQRVTLRCSPRSGDLSVYWYQQSLDQGLQFLIQYYNGEERAKGNILERFSAQQFPDLHSELNLSSLELGDSALYFCASRESVSTDTQYFGPGTRLTVL.

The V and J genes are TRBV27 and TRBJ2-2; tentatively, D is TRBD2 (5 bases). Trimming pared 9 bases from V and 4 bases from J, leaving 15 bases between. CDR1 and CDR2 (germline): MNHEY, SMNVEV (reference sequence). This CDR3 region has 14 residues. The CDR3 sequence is CASRLGAATGELFF. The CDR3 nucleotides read TGTGCCAGTAGGTTGGGAGCGGCCACCGGGGAGCTGTTTTTT.

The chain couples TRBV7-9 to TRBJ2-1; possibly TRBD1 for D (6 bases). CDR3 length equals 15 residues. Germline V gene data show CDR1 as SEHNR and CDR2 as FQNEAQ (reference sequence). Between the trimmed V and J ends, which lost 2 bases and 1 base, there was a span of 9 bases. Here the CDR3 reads CASSLLQGSYNEQFF. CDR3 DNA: TGTGCCAGCAGCTTATTACAGGGATCCTACAATGAGCAGTTCTTC.

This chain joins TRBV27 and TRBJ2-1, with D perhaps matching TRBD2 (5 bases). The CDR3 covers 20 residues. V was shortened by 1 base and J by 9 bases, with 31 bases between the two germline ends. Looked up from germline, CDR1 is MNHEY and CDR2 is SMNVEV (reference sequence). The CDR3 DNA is TGTGCCAGCAGTTTATACCCGCCAAGGGCTGTGGAGGTAGACCGCGGTGAGCAGTTCTTC. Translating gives CASSLYPPRAVEVDRGEQFF.

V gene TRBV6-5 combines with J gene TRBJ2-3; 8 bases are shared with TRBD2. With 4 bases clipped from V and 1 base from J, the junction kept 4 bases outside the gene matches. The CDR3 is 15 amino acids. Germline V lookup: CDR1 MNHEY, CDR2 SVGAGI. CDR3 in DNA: TGTGCCAGCAGTTTACTAGCGGAGGGCACAGATACGCAGTATTTT. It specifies CASSLLAEGTDTQYF.

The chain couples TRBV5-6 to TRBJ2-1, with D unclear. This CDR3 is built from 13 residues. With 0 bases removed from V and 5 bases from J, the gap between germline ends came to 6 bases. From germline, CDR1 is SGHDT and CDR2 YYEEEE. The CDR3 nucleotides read TGTGCCAGCAGCTTGGGCTACCACAATGAGCAGTTCTTC. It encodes CASSLGYHNEQFF.

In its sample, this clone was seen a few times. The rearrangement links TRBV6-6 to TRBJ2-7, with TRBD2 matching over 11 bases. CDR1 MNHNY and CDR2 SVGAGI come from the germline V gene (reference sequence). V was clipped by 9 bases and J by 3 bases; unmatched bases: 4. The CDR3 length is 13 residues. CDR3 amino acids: CASSGTSGYEQYF. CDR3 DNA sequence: TGTGCCAGTAGTGGGACTAGCGGCTACGAGCAGTACTTC.

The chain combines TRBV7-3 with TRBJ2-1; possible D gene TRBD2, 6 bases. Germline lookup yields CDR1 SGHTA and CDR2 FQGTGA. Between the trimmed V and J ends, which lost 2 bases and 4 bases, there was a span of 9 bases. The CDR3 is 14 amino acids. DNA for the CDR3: TGTGCCAGCAGCTTAGGGGAGGCTTACAATGAGCAGTTCTTC. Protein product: CASSLGEAYNEQFF. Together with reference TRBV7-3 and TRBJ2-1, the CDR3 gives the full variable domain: GAGVSQTPSNKVTEKGKYVELRCDPISGHTALYWYRQSLGQGPEFLIYFQGTGAADDSGLPNDRFFAVRPEGSVSTLKIQRTERGDSAVYLCASSLGEAYNEQFFGPGTRLTVL.

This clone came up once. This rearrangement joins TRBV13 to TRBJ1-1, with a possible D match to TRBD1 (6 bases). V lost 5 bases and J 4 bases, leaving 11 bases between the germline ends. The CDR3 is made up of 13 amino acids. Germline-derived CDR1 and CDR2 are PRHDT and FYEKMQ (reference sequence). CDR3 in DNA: TGTGCCAGCAGCCGAATCAGGGGCACTGAAGCTTTCTTT. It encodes CASSRIRGTEAFF.

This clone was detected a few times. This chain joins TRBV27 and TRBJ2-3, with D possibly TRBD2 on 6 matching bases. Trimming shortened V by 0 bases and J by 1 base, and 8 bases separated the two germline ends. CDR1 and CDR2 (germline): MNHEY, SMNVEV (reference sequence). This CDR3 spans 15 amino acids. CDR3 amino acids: CASSLSASGTDTQYF. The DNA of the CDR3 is TGTGCCAGCAGTTTATCTGCTAGCGGCACAGATACGCAGTATTTT.

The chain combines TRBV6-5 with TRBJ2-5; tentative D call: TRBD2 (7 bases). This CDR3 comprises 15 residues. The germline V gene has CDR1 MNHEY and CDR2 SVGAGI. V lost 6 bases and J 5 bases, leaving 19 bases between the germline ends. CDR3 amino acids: CASREGGTTWETQYF. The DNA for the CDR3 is TGTGCCAGCAGGGAGGGGGGGACAACGTGGGAGACCCAGTACTTC.

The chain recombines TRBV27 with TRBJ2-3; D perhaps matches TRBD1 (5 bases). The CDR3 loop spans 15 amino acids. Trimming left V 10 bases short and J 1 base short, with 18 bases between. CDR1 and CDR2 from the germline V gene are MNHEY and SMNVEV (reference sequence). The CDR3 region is CATQRRGGRTDTQYF. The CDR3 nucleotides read TGTGCCACCCAGAGAAGGGGCGGCCGCACAGATACGCAGTATTTT.

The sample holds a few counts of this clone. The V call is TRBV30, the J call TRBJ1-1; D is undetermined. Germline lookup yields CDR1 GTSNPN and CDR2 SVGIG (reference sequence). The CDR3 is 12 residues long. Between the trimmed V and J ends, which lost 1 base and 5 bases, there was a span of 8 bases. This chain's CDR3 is CAWSEGGTEAFF. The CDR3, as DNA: TGTGCCTGGAGTGAAGGAGGAACTGAAGCTTTCTTT.

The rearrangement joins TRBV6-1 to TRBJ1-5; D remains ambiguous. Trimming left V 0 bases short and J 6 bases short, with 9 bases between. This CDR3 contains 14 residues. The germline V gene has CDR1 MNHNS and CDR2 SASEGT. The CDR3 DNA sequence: TGTGCCAGCAGTGAAGCGCGGGGTGGTCAGCCCCAGCATTTT. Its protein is CASSEARGGQPQHF.

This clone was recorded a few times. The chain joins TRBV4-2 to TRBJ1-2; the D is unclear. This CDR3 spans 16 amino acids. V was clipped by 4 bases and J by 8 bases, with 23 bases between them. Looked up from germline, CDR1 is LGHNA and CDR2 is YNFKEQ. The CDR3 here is CASSLDRREDLGGYTF. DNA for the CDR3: TGTGCCAGCAGCCTGGATCGCCGGGAGGACCTAGGGGGCTACACCTTC.

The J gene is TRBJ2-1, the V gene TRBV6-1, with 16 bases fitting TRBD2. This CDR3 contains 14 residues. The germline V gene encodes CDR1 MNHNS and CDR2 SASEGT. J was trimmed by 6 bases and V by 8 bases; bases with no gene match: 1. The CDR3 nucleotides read TGTGCCAGCGGGACTAGCGGGGGGGCCAATGAGCAGTTCTTC. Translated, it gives CASGTSGGANEQFF.

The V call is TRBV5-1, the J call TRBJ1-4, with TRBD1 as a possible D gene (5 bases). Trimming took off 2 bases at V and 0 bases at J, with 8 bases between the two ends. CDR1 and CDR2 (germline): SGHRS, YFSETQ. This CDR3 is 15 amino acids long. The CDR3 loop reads CASSFGGSTNEKLFF. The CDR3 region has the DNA TGCGCCAGCAGCTTCGGGGGGTCAACTAATGAAAAACTGTTTTTT.

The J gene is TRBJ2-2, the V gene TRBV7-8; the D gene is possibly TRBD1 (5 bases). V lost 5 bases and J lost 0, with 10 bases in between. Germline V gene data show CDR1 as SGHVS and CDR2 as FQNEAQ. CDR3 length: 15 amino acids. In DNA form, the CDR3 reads TGTGCCAGCAGCCCCGACAGAGCGAACACCGGGGAGCTGTTTTTT. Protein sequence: CASSPDRANTGELFF.

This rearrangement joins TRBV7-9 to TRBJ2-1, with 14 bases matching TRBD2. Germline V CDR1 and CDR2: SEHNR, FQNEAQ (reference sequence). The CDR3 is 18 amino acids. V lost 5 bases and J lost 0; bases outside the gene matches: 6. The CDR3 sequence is CASSPGTSGGSSYNEQFF. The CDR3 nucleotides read TGTGCCAGCAGCCCCGGGACTAGCGGGGGAAGCTCCTACAATGAGCAGTTCTTC.

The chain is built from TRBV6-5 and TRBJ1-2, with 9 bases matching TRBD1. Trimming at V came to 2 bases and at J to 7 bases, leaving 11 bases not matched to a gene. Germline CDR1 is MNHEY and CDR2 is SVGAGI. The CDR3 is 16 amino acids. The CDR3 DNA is TGTGCCAGCAGTTACCTCCGGGACAGGGTTCTGGGTGGCTACACCTTC. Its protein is CASSYLRDRVLGGYTF.

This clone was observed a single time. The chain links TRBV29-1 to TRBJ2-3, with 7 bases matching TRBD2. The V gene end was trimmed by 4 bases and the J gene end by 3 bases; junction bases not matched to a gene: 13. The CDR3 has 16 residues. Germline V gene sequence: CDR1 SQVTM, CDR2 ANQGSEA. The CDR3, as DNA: TGCAGCGTTGCTGGATCGGGGCGGGAGAGGACAGATACGCAGTATTTT. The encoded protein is CSVAGSGRERTDTQYF.

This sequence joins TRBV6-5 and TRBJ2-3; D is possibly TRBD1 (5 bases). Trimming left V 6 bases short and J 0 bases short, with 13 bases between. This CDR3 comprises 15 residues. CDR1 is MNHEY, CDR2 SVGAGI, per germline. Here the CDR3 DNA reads TGTGCCAGCAGCCCAACAGGAATCAGCACAGATACGCAGTATTTT. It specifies CASSPTGISTDTQYF.

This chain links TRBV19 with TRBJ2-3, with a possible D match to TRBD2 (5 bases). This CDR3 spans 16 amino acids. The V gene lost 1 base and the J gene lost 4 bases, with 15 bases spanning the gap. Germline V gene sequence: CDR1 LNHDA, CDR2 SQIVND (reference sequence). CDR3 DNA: TGTGCCAGTAGTATAGCGGCTAGCAACTCACCAGATACGCAGTATTTT. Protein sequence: CASSIAASNSPDTQYF.

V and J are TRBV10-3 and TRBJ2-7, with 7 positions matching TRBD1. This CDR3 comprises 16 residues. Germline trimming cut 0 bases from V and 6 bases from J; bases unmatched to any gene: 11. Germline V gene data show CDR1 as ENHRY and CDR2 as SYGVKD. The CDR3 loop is CAISESKGGKGAEQYF. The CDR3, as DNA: TGTGCCATCAGTGAGTCGAAAGGGGGCAAGGGAGCCGAGCAGTACTTC.

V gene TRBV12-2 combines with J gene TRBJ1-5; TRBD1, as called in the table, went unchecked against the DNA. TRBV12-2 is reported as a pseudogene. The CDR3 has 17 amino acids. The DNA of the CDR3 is TGTGCAAGTCGCTTTTGGAGTCCGGGACAGGGGAATCAGCCCCAGCATTTT. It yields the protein CASRFWSPGQGNQPQHF.

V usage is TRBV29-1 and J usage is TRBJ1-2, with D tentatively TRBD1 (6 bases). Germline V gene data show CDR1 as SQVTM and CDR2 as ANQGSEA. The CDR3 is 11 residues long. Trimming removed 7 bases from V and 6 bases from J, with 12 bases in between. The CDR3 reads CSAIQGNGYTF. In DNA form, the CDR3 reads TGCAGCGCCATACAGGGTAATGGCTACACCTTC.